The rows below give T cell receptor beta chains drawn from one sample of a study of cytomegalovirus exposure and HLA in healthy donors. This table comes from immunoSEQ multiplex PCR, and its TCRdb copy is limited to in-frame clones, with some not included. The sample's table shows more than 130,000 clones. The sequencing input was PBMCs. The receptors were sampled from a middle-aged man in good health and CMV-seronegative. The conserved cysteine and the conserved F or W are not part of the CDR3 here.

TRBV15	TRBJ1-5	ATSGHGENQPQH
TRBV28	TRBJ1-5	ASSLFPRTGYGQPQH
TRBV6-5	TRBJ1-6	ASSYLGQGGSPLH
TRBV19	TRBJ1-6	ASSIDPRGNSPLH
TRBV15	TRBJ1-2	ATSRDGTNYGYT
TRBV25-1	TRBJ2-7	ASSGPSWASYEQY
TRBV5-1	TRBJ2-2	ASSLGDSLNTGELF
TRBV10-2	TRBJ1-5	ASSDTVNQPQH
TRBV6-6	TRBJ1-1	ASSWGGVARNTEAF
TRBV5-1	TRBJ2-7	ASSLGVRGLDEQY
TRBV2	TRBJ2-3	ASSVAGVGTDTQY
TRBV19	TRBJ2-7	ASASLQVLPYEQY
TRBV6-1	TRBJ1-4	ASSAPESLF
TRBV25-1	TRBJ2-7	ASWGVSEQY
TRBV2	TRBJ1-2	AGGQSSRYYGYT
TRBV6-4	TRBJ2-1	ASSDSGGGLISYNEQF
TRBV5-1	TRBJ1-4	ASSFRGQFNEKLF
TRBV6-6	TRBJ1-2	ASRAGVDGYT
TRBV2	TRBJ2-7	ASSEEGQALIEQY
TRBV7-3	TRBJ1-4	ASSLRGGEKLF
TRBV6-1	TRBJ2-3	ASSLSGHDTQY
TRBV6-1	TRBJ1-2	ASSELVDYGYT
TRBV9	TRBJ2-2	ASSTHRGTGELF
TRBV19	TRBJ1-6	ASNLGQGSYNSPLH
TRBV14	TRBJ1-6	ASSQVTEPSSPLH
TRBV19	TRBJ1-1	ASRETGRNTEAF
TRBV7-8	TRBJ1-2	ASSVPGQNNYGYT
TRBV14	TRBJ2-5	ASSQGAGLVVRTQY
TRBV28	TRBJ2-7	ASSSGVGVAAYEQY
TRBV9	TRBJ2-3	ASSHRLAGSTDTQY
TRBV9	TRBJ2-3	ASSVVGGGTDTQY
TRBV27	TRBJ1-2	ASSWGQGGDGYT
TRBV4-1	TRBJ2-1	ASSQEGGGGSSYNEQF
TRBV5-1	TRBJ1-2	ASSLDNRGTSNYGYT
TRBV27	TRBJ2-1	ASSLSSYNEQF
TRBV2	TRBJ2-7	ASREQGPYEQY
TRBV18	TRBJ2-5	ASSPSAGQETQY
TRBV7-2	TRBJ2-7	ASSGGAGQY
TRBV5-5	TRBJ2-2	ASSSPGLETGELF
TRBV7-9	TRBJ1-2	ASRPTGGEVGYT
TRBV7-9	TRBJ1-3	ASSYTGLSGNTIY
TRBV5-4	TRBJ2-2	ASSLDYRAANTGELF
TRBV7-6	TRBJ2-3	ASSTTNLDTDTQY
TRBV7-6	TRBJ2-7	ASSSSAYEQY
TRBV5-6	TRBJ1-5	ASSPRTGNQPQH
TRBV6-6	TRBJ2-5	ASRSRAQETQY
TRBV7-6	TRBJ1-6	ASSSYWSPLH
TRBV18	TRBJ1-5	ASSPAGYSNQPQH
TRBV7-6	TRBJ2-2	ASSSRLALNTGELF
TRBV18	TRBJ2-7	ASSPNLAGEQY
TRBV19	TRBJ1-2	ASSKDRRDGYT
TRBV27	TRBJ2-7	ASSYGAGTGLREQY
TRBV6-5	TRBJ2-7	ASSLGTGGSYEQY
TRBV29-1	TRBJ2-2	SVAGQGNTGELF
TRBV18	TRBJ1-4	ASSPRVEKLF
TRBV19	TRBJ2-6	ASTDRGSGANVLT